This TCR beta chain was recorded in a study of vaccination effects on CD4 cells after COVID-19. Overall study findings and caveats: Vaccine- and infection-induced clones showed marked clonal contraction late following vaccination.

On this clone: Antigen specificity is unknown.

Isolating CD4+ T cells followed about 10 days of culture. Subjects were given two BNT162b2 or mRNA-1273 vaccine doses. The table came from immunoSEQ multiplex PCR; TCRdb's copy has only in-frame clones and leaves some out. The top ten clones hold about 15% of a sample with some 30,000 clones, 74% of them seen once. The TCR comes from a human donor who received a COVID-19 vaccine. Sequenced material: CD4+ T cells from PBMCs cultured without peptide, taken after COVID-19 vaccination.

CDR3 DNA: TGTGCTAGTGGCCCCGGGACAGGCTATGGCTACACCTTC. Translated, it gives CASGPGTGYGYTF. This chain joins TRBV12-5 and TRBJ1-2, with 8 bases matching TRBD1. Trimming took 6 bases from V and 4 from J; bases not matched to a gene: 4. CDR3 length equals 13 residues. Germline V lookup: CDR1 LGHNT, CDR2 FRNRAP.